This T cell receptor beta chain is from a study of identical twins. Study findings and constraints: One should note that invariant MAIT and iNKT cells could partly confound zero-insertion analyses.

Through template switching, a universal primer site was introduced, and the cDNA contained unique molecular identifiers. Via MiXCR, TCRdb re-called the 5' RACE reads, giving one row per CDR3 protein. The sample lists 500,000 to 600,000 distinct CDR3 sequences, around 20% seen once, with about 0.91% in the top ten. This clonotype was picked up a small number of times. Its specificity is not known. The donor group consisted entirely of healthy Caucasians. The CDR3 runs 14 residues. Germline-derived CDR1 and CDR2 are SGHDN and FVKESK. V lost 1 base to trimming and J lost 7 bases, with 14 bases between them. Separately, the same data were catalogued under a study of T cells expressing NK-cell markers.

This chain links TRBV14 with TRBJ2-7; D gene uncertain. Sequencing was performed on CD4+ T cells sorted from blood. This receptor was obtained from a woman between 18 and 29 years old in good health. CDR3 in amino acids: CASSQGPGDREQYF. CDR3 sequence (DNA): TGTGCCAGCAGCCAAGGTCCCGGTGATCGAGAGCAGTACTTC. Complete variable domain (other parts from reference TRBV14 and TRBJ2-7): EAGVTQFPSHSVIEKGQTVTLRCDPISGHDNLYWYRRVMGKEIKFLLHFVKESKQDESGMPNNRFLAERTGGTYSTLKVQPAELEDSGVYFCASSQGPGDREQYFGPGTRLTVT.